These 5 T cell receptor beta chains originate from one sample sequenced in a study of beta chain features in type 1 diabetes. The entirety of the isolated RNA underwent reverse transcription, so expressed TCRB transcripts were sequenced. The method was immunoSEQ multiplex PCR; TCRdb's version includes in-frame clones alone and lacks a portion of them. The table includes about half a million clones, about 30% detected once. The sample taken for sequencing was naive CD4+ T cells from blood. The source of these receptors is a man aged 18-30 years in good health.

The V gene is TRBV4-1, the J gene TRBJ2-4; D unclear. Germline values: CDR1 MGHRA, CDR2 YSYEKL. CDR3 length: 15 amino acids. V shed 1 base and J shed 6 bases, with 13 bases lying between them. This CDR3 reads CASSQAQLLGNIQYF. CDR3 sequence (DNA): TGCGCCAGCAGCCAAGCTCAACTCTTAGGAAACATTCAGTACTTC.

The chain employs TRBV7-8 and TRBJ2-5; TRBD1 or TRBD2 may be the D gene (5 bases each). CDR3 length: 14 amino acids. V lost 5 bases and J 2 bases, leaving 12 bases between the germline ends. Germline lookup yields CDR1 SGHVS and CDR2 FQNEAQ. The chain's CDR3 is CASSAWDAQETQYF. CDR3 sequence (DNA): TGTGCCAGCAGCGCCTGGGACGCACAAGAGACCCAGTACTTC. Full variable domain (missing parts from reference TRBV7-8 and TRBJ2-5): GAGVSQSPRYKVAKRGQDVALRCDPISGHVSLFWYQQALGQGPEFLTYFQNEAQLDKSGLPSDRFFAERPEGSVSTLKIQRTQQEDSAVYLCASSAWDAQETQYFGPGTRLLVL.

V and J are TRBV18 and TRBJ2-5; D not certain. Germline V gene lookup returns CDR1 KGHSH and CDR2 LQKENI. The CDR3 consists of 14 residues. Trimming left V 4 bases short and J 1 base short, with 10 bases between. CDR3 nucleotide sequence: TGTGCCAGCTCACTTCGGACGAGCCAAGAGACCCAGTACTTC. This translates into CASSLRTSQETQYF.

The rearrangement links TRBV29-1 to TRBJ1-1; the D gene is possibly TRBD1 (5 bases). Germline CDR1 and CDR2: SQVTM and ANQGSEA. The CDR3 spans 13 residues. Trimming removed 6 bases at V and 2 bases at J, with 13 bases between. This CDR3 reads CSVLTAPNTEAFF. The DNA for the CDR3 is TGCAGCGTCCTGACAGCTCCCAACACTGAAGCTTTCTTT.

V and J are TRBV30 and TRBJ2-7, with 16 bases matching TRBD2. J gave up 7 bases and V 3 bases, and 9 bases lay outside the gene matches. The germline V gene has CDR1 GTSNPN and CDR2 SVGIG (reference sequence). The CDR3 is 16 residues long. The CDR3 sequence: CAWRPGLAGGLGEQYF. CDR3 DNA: TGTGCCTGGAGACCGGGACTAGCGGGAGGGTTGGGGGAGCAGTACTTC.